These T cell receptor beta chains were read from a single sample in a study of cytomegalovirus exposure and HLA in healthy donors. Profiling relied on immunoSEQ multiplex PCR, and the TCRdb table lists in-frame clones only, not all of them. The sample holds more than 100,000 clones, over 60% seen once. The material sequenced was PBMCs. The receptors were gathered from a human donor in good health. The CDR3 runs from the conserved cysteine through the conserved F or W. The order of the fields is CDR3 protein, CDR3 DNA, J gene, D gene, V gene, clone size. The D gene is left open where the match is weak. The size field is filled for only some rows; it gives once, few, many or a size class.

CDR3: CASSPGTGVYNEQFF
DNA: TGTGCCAGCAGCCCTGGGACAGGGGTTTACAATGAGCAGTTCTTC
J: TRBJ2-1
D: TRBD1
V: TRBV7-9
size: .

CDR3: CASSDPGTVPYEQYF
DNA: TGTGCCAGCAGTGACCCCGGGACAGTGCCCTACGAGCAGTACTTC
J: TRBJ2-7
D: TRBD1
V: TRBV2
size: once

CDR3: CASSFTGASYEQYF
DNA: TGTGCCAGCAGCTTTACAGGGGCCTCCTACGAGCAGTACTTC
J: TRBJ2-7
D: TRBD1
V: TRBV28
size: few

CDR3: CASTDSGTTGELFF
DNA: TGTGCCAGTACCGACAGTGGAACGACCGGGGAGCTGTTTTTT
J: TRBJ2-2
D: .
V: TRBV19
size: .

CDR3: CASRVTEYTEAFF
DNA: TGTGCCAGCAGGGTGACAGAGTACACTGAAGCTTTCTTT
J: TRBJ1-1
D: .
V: TRBV5-8
size: .

CDR3: CASSTNDGTGETQYF
DNA: TGTGCCAGTAGTACAAACGACGGGACAGGAGAGACCCAGTACTTC
J: TRBJ2-5
D: TRBD1
V: TRBV19
size: few

CDR3: CASSGRNFNYGYTF
DNA: TGTGCCAGTAGTGGGAGAAACTTTAACTATGGCTACACCTTC
J: TRBJ1-2
D: .
V: TRBV19
size: .

CDR3: CASSSPGQSYQETQYF
DNA: TGTGCCAGCAGTTCACCGGGACAGAGTTACCAAGAGACCCAGTACTTC
J: TRBJ2-5
D: TRBD1
V: TRBV28
size: .

CDR3: CASSLGGPDTQYF
DNA: TGCGCCAGCAGCTTGGGAGGGCCGGATACGCAGTATTTT
J: TRBJ2-3
D: .
V: TRBV5-1
size: .

CDR3: CASSSFGNTIYF
DNA: TGTGCCAGCAGCTCATTCGGAAACACCATATATTTT
J: TRBJ1-3
D: .
V: TRBV14
size: once